This TCR beta chain was captured by sequencing in a study of T-cell reconstitution after alpha-beta-depleted transplantation in children. In regard to this clonotype: Its antigen is unknown.

Study-wide findings and caveats: Some patients showed high day-60 TCRbeta diversity, which derived from surviving recipient T cells and thymic progenitors. Several hundred rapidly expanded clones from non-depleted graft cells reportedly supplied alpha-beta T cells about two months post-transplant. One year after transplant, T-cell counts and diversity came mostly from newly produced T cells.

Unique molecular identifiers were incorporated when the TCRbeta library was constructed. TCRdb reprocessed the PCR reads via MiXCR and lists one record per CDR3 protein. The sample records fewer than 550,000 distinct CDR3 sequences, 16% being singletons. The CDR3 has 16 amino acids. Germline V lookup: CDR1 SGHKS, CDR2 YYEKEE (reference sequence). V was trimmed by 4 bases and J by 1 base, leaving 17 bases between them. The sequencing used PBMCs, mostly from graft donor cells, collected 360 days after TCRalphabeta/CD19-depleted stem cell transplant. J is TRBJ2-5 and V is TRBV5-5; the D gene could be TRBD1 or TRBD2 (6 bases each). This sequence was found in a boy under three years old who had a stem cell transplant for Wiskott-Aldrich syndrome, so the T cells may come from the graft donor. DNA of the CDR3: TGTGCCAGCAGCCCCTCGGGGGCGGAGTTCCAAGAGACCCAGTACTTC. Translated, it gives CASSPSGAEFQETQYF.